Listed below are T cell receptor beta chains from one sample, sequenced in a study of blood T cell repertoires in COVID-19. Repertoires were generated with immunoSEQ multiplex PCR, while TCRdb's copy carries only in-frame clones and drops some. In the table there are 100,000 or so clones, 81% of which are singletons. Sequenced sample: peripheral blood. These receptors were collected from a woman in her 70s with acute or convalescent COVID-19. The CDR3 runs from the conserved cysteine through the conserved F or W. A D gene is named only where the DNA matches it firmly. For some rows the clone size is stated as once, few or many, or as a class when expanded; others skip it.

TGTGCCAGCAGCGTAGGGTTACGTTCGGGGACTGAAGCTTTCTTT,CASSVGLRSGTEAFF,-,-,TRBV9,TRBJ1-1
TGTGCCAGCAGCTTAGCCCGGGGGAGGTTTCAGCCCCAGCATTTT,CASSLARGRFQPQHF,-,-,TRBV7-8,TRBJ1-5
TGTGCCAGCAGCGTAGTGGCGCGGGGGGAGACCCAGTACTTC,CASSVVARGETQYF,TRBD2,once,TRBV9,TRBJ2-5
TGCGCCAGCAGCTCGGACAGGGCTTATGGGGCCAACGTCCTGACTTTC,CASSSDRAYGANVLTF,TRBD1,-,TRBV5-1,TRBJ2-6
TGCGCCAGCAGCTTGGTTCGGGGGGGCACCGGGGAGCTGTTTTTT,CASSLVRGGTGELFF,TRBD2,-,TRBV5-1,TRBJ2-2
TGTGCCAGCAGCCGGGAGGGACTAGCATCCTACAATGAGCAGTTCTTC,CASSREGLASYNEQFF,TRBD2,-,TRBV5-6,TRBJ2-1
TGCGCCAGCAGCTCCTGGGCGGGAGTCTCCGAGCAGTACTTC,CASSSWAGVSEQYF,TRBD2,-,TRBV5-1,TRBJ2-7
TGTGCCAGCAGTTCACCGGGACAAACTATCTATGGCTACACCTTC,CASSSPGQTIYGYTF,-,-,TRBV6-5,TRBJ1-2
TGTGCCAGCAGCCAAGGACAGGGTTATGAAAAACTGTTTTTT,CASSQGQGYEKLFF,TRBD1,-,TRBV7-2,TRBJ1-4
TGTGCCAGCAGTTCAACAGGGGCGAACTCTATTGAATACGAGCAGTACTTC,CASSSTGANSIEYEQYF,TRBD1,few,TRBV27,TRBJ2-7
TGTGCCAGTTTCAAGGGGCAGGGAATGGCCGGGGAGCTGTTTTTT,CASFKGQGMAGELFF,-,-,TRBV19,TRBJ2-2
TGTGCCAGCAGCTTGGTGGACCCCGGGAGGGGCACAGATACGCAGTATTTT,CASSLVDPGRGTDTQYF,TRBD2,-,TRBV5-6,TRBJ2-3
TGTGCCAGCAGCTTTAGAGGGGGAGCGTTCCCCGGGGAGCTGTTTTTT,CASSFRGGAFPGELFF,-,-,TRBV7-2,TRBJ2-2
TGTGCCAGCAGTTATCACGGCCCACAGAGGCGGGGGACGAACACTGAAGCTTTCTTT,CASSYHGPQRRGTNTEAFF,-,once,TRBV6-2/TRBV6-3,TRBJ1-1
TGTGCCAGCTCACCCCCACTACAGGGGGGAGCTTTCTTT,CASSPPLQGGAFF,TRBD1,-,TRBV18,TRBJ1-1
TGTGCCAGTAATGACGGGACATGGAGCAATCAGCCCCAGCATTTT,CASNDGTWSNQPQHF,-,-,TRBV19,TRBJ1-5
TGTGCCAGCAGCTTGGAGGGACAGTCCTCCTACGAGCAGTACTTC,CASSLEGQSSYEQYF,-,-,TRBV11-1,TRBJ2-7
TGCAGTGCCAGGGGGCAAGAGACCCAGTACTTC,CSARGQETQYF,TRBD1,-,TRBV20-1,TRBJ2-5
TGTGCCAGTAGTTTCCGGTCGGATGGCTACACCTTC,CASSFRSDGYTF,-,once,TRBV19,TRBJ1-2
TGTGCCAGCTCACCCTTAGGCGGAGAAGAGACCCAGTACTTC,CASSPLGGEETQYF,-,once,TRBV18,TRBJ2-5
TGTGCCAGCTCACCACTTGAGACCTACAATGAGCAGTTCTTC,CASSPLETYNEQFF,-,-,TRBV18,TRBJ2-1
TGTGCCAGCAGCCAGAGGACTAGCGGGGGGGCCCGGTGGGAGACCCAGTACTTC,CASSQRTSGGARWETQYF,TRBD2,-,TRBV14,TRBJ2-5
TGCAGCGTGGGGAGAGGCGGAAATGAGCAGTTCTTC,CSVGRGGNEQFF,-,-,TRBV29-1,TRBJ2-1
TGTGCCAGCAGTGAACTAGAAGGCAGATCACCCCTCCACTTT,CASSELEGRSPLHF,-,-,TRBV6-1,TRBJ1-6
TGCGCCAGCGCCGAAAATACCGGGACATCGGCAACCACCAACACCGGGGAGCTGTTTTTT,CASAENTGTSATTNTGELFF,-,-,TRBV4-1,TRBJ2-2
TGTGCCAGCAGCCAGATCCAGCGGGGGCACATTCAGTACTTC,CASSQIQRGHIQYF,TRBD2,-,TRBV3-1/TRBV3-2,TRBJ2-4
TGTGCCTGGAGTGGGGACAGAAGTCAGCCCCAGCATTTT,CAWSGDRSQPQHF,TRBD1,-,TRBV30,TRBJ1-5
TGCGCCAGCAGCCCACAGGGGGCTGAGCAGCCCCAGCATTTT,CASSPQGAEQPQHF,TRBD1,-,TRBV5-1,TRBJ1-5
TGTGCCAGCAGCCCCCTAGCGGGGAGCACAGATACGCAGTATTTT,CASSPLAGSTDTQYF,TRBD2,-,TRBV7-9,TRBJ2-3
TGTGCCAGTAGTCCCCGGGACAGACAACTGTTTTTT,CASSPRDRQLFF,TRBD1,once,TRBV19,TRBJ1-4
TGTGCCTGGAGACCCCCGACAGGGGTGAATTCACCCCTCCACTTT,CAWRPPTGVNSPLHF,TRBD1,-,TRBV30,TRBJ1-6
TGTGCCAGCAGTTACCGGGTTGCCGAAAAACTGTTTTTT,CASSYRVAEKLFF,-,-,TRBV6-2/TRBV6-3,TRBJ1-4
TGTGCCTGGAGCGGACTAGCGGGAGGGGGGGAGCAGTACTTC,CAWSGLAGGGEQYF,TRBD2,-,TRBV30,TRBJ2-7
TGTGCCAGCAGCATCCGGGACAGGGCGTTCGGGGATTCACCCCTCCACTTT,CASSIRDRAFGDSPLHF,-,-,TRBV21-1,TRBJ1-6
TGTGCCAGTCAGAGGACAGGGATCGGCTACACCTTC,CASQRTGIGYTF,TRBD1,once,TRBV24-1,TRBJ1-2
TGCGCCAGCAGCCCGAGGGGACAGCCGAACACCGGGGAGCTGTTTTTT,CASSPRGQPNTGELFF,TRBD1,-,TRBV4-3,TRBJ2-2
TGTGCCAGTATTGGGGCGGGGGTCACTGAAGCTTTCTTT,CASIGAGVTEAFF,-,few,TRBV19,TRBJ1-1
TGTGCCACCAGCAGAGTAGGGGAGGGCGAGCAGTACTTC,CATSRVGEGEQYF,TRBD2,once,TRBV15,TRBJ2-7
TGTGCCAGCAGCTTAGGCAGGGGTGATACGCAGTATTTT,CASSLGRGDTQYF,-,-,TRBV11-2,TRBJ2-3
TGCGCCAGCAGCCAAGAGGAGGCGGGGGGGCCCTACAATGAGCAGTTCTTC,CASSQEEAGGPYNEQFF,TRBD2,-,TRBV4-3,TRBJ2-1
TGTGCCAGCAGCCCGCACAGGGGGAGGAACACTGAAGCTTTCTTT,CASSPHRGRNTEAFF,TRBD1,-,TRBV7-2,TRBJ1-1
TGTGCCAGCAGCATAAACATGAACACTGAAGCTTTCTTT,CASSINMNTEAFF,-,-,TRBV11-3,TRBJ1-1
TGTGCCAGCAGCCAGGGCGGGGTCTCCTACAATGAGCAGTTCTTC,CASSQGGVSYNEQFF,-,few,TRBV3-1/TRBV3-2,TRBJ2-1
TGTGCCAGTAGTTTTCTGGGAGCGAACTATGGCTACACCTTC,CASSFLGANYGYTF,-,-,TRBV19,TRBJ1-2
TGCGCCAGCAGTGAGACTAGCGGGTCCCAGTTCTTC,CASSETSGSQFF,TRBD2,-,TRBV10-1,TRBJ2-1
TGCGCCAGCAGCGGGACAGGGGGCTACGAGCAGTACTTC,CASSGTGGYEQYF,TRBD1,-,TRBV5-1,TRBJ2-7
TGTGCCAGCAGCTTGACTCACACTACTAGCAGGACCTACGAGCAGTACTTC,CASSLTHTTSRTYEQYF,-,once,TRBV7-4,TRBJ2-7